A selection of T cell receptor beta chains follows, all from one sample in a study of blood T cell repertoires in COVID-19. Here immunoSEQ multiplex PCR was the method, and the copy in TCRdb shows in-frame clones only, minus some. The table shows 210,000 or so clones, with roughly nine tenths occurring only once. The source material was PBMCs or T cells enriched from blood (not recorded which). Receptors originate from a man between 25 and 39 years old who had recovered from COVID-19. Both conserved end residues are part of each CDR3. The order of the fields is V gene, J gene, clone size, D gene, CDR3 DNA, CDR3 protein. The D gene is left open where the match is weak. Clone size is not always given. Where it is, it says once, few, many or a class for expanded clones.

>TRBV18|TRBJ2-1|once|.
TGTGCCAGCTCACCACCTTTGCGGGTAACAACCTACAATGAGCAGTTCTTC
CASSPPLRVTTYNEQFF
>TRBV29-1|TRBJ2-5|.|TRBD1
TGCAGCGTTGAAAAGTATCAGGGGGCAGAGACCCAGTACTTC
CSVEKYQGAETQYF
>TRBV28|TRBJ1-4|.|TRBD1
TGTGCCAGCACCTCTGTGGGGACAGGGCATGAAAAACTGTTTTTT
CASTSVGTGHEKLFF
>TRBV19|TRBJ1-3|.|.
TGTGCCAGTAGTATTGGGAGGACCGAAGCGTACTCTGGAAACACCATATATTTT
CASSIGRTEAYSGNTIYF
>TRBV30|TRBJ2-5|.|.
TGTGCCTGGAGCGGAGGGGTTGAAGAGACCCAGTACTTC
CAWSGGVEETQYF
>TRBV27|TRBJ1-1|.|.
TGTGCCAGCAGCCGGGGGGGCTGGTCTGAAGCTTTCTTT
CASSRGGWSEAFF
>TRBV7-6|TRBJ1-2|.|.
TGTGCCAGCAGCTTAGCGCCCGGGGGTGGTGGCTATGGCTACACCTTC
CASSLAPGGGGYGYTF
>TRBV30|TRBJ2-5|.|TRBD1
TGTGCCTGGAGCCCCGGGGGCAGGGGGCGCGAGACCCAGTACTTC
CAWSPGGRGRETQYF
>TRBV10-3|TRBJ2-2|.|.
TGTGCCATCAGTGAAGCGGGTCGCAACACCGGGGAGCTGTTTTTT
CAISEAGRNTGELFF
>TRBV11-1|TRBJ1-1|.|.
TGTGCCAGCAGCTTGGTCCGAAGCAGGGGGAACACTGAAGCTTTCTTT
CASSLVRSRGNTEAFF
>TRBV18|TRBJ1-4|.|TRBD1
TGTGCCAGCTCGCCGGGACAGGGATCTGAAAAACTGTTTTTT
CASSPGQGSEKLFF
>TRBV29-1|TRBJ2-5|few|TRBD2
TGCAGCAGCAGGACTAGCGGTACCGGGGCCCAGTACTTC
CSSRTSGTGAQYF
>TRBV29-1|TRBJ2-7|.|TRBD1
TGCAGCGTAAAAGGACAGGCTTACTACGAGCAGTACTTC
CSVKGQAYYEQYF
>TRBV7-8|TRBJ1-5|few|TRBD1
TGTGCCAGCAGCCCGGACAGGGGCTGGAGCAATCAGCCCCAGCATTTT
CASSPDRGWSNQPQHF
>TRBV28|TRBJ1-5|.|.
TGTGCCAGCAGCCGCGGGTATAGTTTGCCCCAGCATTTT
CASSRGYSLPQHF
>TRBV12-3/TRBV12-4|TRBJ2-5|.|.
TGTGCCAGCAGTCGGCAGGGGGGCCAGTACTTC
CASSRQGGQYF
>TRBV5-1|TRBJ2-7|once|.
TGCGCCAGCAGGCTTTCTAGCTCCTACGAGCAGTACTTC
CASRLSSSYEQYF
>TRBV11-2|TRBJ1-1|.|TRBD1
TGTGCCAGCAGCTCTTCGACAGGGATTGGCATTAGGGTGGGCGCTGAAGCTTTCTTT
CASSSSTGIGIRVGAEAFF
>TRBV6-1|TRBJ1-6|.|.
TGTGCCAGCACTGAAAGCAATAATTCACCCCTCCACTTT
CASTESNNSPLHF
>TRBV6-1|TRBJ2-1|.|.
TGTGCCAGCAGTGAAGATGGTCGGGTGGACTTTTACAATGAGCAGTTCTTC
CASSEDGRVDFYNEQFF
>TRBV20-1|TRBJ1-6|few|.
TGCAGTGCTAACAGGGAAGAGGCCCTCCACTTT
CSANREEALHF
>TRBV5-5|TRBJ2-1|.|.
TGTGCCAGCAGCTTGACAGGCGGTTCCTACAATGAGCAGTTCTTC
CASSLTGGSYNEQFF
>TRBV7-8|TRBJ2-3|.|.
TGTGCCAGCAGCTTCAGGGAAACCACAGATACGCAGTATTTT
CASSFRETTDTQYF
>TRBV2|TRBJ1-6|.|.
TGTGCCAGCAGTGGGCCAAATAATTCACCCCTCCACTTT
CASSGPNNSPLHF
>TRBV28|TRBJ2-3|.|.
TGTGCCAGCAGTCACACAGATACGCAGTATTTT
CASSHTDTQYF
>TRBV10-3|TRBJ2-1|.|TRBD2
TGTGCCATCAGTGTTGCCCTAGCGGGGGGGCCGGGTGAGCAGTTCTTC
CAISVALAGGPGEQFF
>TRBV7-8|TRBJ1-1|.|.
TGTGCCAGCAGCTTAGTACGTATGGCAGGGATGAACACTGAAGCTTTCTTT
CASSLVRMAGMNTEAFF
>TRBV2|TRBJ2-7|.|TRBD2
TGTGCCAGTGGGGCGGGAGTTCTCGAGCAGTACTTC
CASGAGVLEQYF
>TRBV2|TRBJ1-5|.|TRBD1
TGTGCCAGCAGAGGGACAGGCAACAATCAGCCCCAGCATTTT
CASRGTGNNQPQHF
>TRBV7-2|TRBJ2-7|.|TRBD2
TGTGCCAGCAGCGAGACTAGCGGGGGTCGAGGTTCCCACGAGCAGTACTTC
CASSETSGGRGSHEQYF
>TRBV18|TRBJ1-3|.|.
TGTGCCAGCTCACCAGGTACAGACTCTGGAAACACCATATATTTT
CASSPGTDSGNTIYF
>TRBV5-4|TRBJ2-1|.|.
TGTGCCAGCAGCTCCATGGCGGGGAGTTACAATGAGCAGTTCTTC
CASSSMAGSYNEQFF
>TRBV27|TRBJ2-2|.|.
TGTGCCAGCAGCGACAAGAAGCGGTTTTCCGGGGAGCTGTTTTTT
CASSDKKRFSGELFF
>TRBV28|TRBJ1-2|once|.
TGTGCCAGCAGTATAGTAGGTCCCTCGGGCTATGGCTACACCTTC
CASSIVGPSGYGYTF
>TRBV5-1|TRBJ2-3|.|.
TGCGCCAGCAGCTTGTGGGGAGCTAGCACAGATACGCAGTATTTT
CASSLWGASTDTQYF
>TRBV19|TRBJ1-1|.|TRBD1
TGTGCCACGAGACAGGGGGGCACTGAAGCTTTCTTT
CATRQGGTEAFF
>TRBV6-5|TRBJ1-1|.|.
TGTGCCAGCAGTTACTCTAATATGGGAGGGTATGCTTTCTTT
CASSYSNMGGYAFF